This T cell receptor (beta chain) came from a study of PD-L1 blockade in urothelial cancer. Study-level background: Blood analyses occurred 3 weeks (second dose) and 6 weeks post treatment start.

Sequenced by immunoSEQ multiplex PCR; TCRdb stores in-frame clones only, minus some. The sample has fewer than 45,000 clones, roughly 82% seen once. V was clipped by 0 bases and J by 5 bases, with 13 bases between them. CDR1 WSHSY and CDR2 SAAADI come from the germline V gene. CDR3 size: 15 residues. The sample's time point: pretreatment peripheral blood. The clonotype comes from a man between 60 and 75 years old with urothelial cancer. Sample: PBMCs, taken around atezolizumab (anti-PD-L1) treatment. The J gene is TRBJ1-2, the V gene TRBV10-2; TRBD1 is a possible D gene (6 bases). The CDR3 bases are TGCGCCAGCAGTGAGTCCCTACAGGGTAATTATGGCTACACCTTC. This codes for CASSESLQGNYGYTF.